This is a list of T cell receptor beta chains from one sample in a study of early stage breast cancer tumors. Produced via immunoSEQ multiplex PCR; TCRdb's table is partial and in-frame only. The table has 60,000 to 80,000 clones, around 80% seen once. The sequencing sample was made of blood. The receptors shown here come from a person between 60 and 70 years old with breast cancer. The CDR3 runs from the conserved cysteine through the conserved F or W. D genes are given only for firm matches. Not every row has a clone size; where given, it reads once, few, many or a size class.

-,TRBV7-2,TRBJ1-4,-,CASSLAGGARDEKLFF,TGTGCCAGCAGCTTAGCGGGGGGGGCGCGGGATGAAAAACTGTTTTTT
-,TRBV7-9,TRBJ2-2,TRBD1,CASTETGDTGELFF,TGTGCCAGCACCGAAACAGGGGACACCGGGGAGCTGTTTTTT
once,TRBV30,TRBJ1-2,-,CASTTGSGYTF,TGTGCCTCCACTACAGGGAGTGGCTACACCTTC
-,TRBV15,TRBJ2-3,TRBD2,CATSRDGTSGTTDTQYF,TGTGCCACCAGCAGAGATGGGACTAGCGGGACGACAGATACGCAGTATTTT
-,TRBV5-1,TRBJ2-5,-,CASSLILAEETQYF,TGCGCCAGCAGCTTGATTTTAGCGGAAGAGACCCAGTACTTC
-,TRBV28,TRBJ1-2,-,CASSLQGTGGYTF,TGTGCCAGCAGTTTACAGGGGACGGGCGGCTACACCTTC
-,TRBV6-5,TRBJ2-5,-,CASSYSNLALETQYF,TGTGCCAGCAGTTACTCGAATCTAGCCTTGGAGACCCAGTACTTC
-,TRBV2,TRBJ2-7,-,CASSESRQQEEQYF,TGTGCCAGCAGTGAAAGCCGACAGCAAGAGGAGCAGTACTTC
-,TRBV5-4,TRBJ2-5,-,CASSLSNPRETQYF,TGTGCCAGCAGCTTGAGTAACCCTCGGGAGACCCAGTACTTC
-,TRBV5-1,TRBJ1-1,TRBD1,CASSSQGAEAFF,TGCGCCAGCAGCTCGCAGGGGGCTGAAGCTTTCTTT
-,TRBV28,TRBJ1-1,-,CASSQGRVNTEAFF,TGTGCCAGCAGCCAAGGGCGGGTGAACACTGAAGCTTTCTTT
once,TRBV11-2,TRBJ1-1,-,CASKHLTTVNTEAFF,TGTGCCAGCAAACACCTAACCACAGTGAACACTGAAGCTTTCTTT
-,TRBV2,TRBJ1-4,-,CASSEARAVNEKLFF,TGTGCCAGCAGTGAAGCGCGGGCAGTAAATGAAAAACTGTTTTTT
-,TRBV20-1,TRBJ2-5,-,CSARNQETQYF,TGCAGTGCTAGAAACCAAGAGACCCAGTACTTC
-,TRBV19,TRBJ2-7,TRBD1,CASRRTGGNREQYF,TGTGCCAGTAGGAGAACAGGGGGGAATCGGGAGCAGTACTTC